Below, 9 T cell receptor beta chains from the same sample are listed, as sequenced in a study of T cells in Graves' hyperthyroidism and ophthalmopathy. From RNA transcripts, TCR beta CDR3 regions were amplified. TCR CDR3 underwent first-round RT-PCR with the HTBI primer set. Using its own MiXCR run on the multiplex PCR reads, TCRdb lists one record per CDR3 protein. The sample lists around 720,000 distinct CDR3 sequences, approximately 36% occurring once. Input material: blood. These receptors were collected from a woman aged 40 to 50 with Graves' hyperthyroidism.

The sample holds a few counts of this clonotype. The gene calls are TRBV7-2 and TRBJ2-7; D may match TRBD1 or TRBD2 (5 bases each). V was pared by 8 bases and J by 2 bases, with 16 bases between. The CDR3 is made up of 14 amino acids. From germline, CDR1 is SGHTA and CDR2 FQGNSA. CDR3 sequence (DNA): TGTGCCAGCTCACCACCGGGACCCCCCTACGAGCAGTACTTC. This sequence encodes CASSPPGPPYEQYF.

This clonotype was recorded many times. The chain couples TRBV10-3 to TRBJ1-5; D is ambiguous. This CDR3 contains 12 residues. Between the trimmed V and J ends, which lost 2 bases and 5 bases, there was a span of 4 bases. Germline V CDR1 and CDR2: ENHRY, SYGVKD. In nucleotides, the CDR3 is TGTGCCATCAGTGAGCTGGATCAGCCCCAGCATTTT. Translated, it gives CAISELDQPQHF.

The CDR3 nucleotides are TGTGCCAGTATGCGAGAAGGACCCCCGGACACAGATACGCAGTATTTT. It codes for CASMREGPPDTDTQYF. The chain couples TRBV2 to TRBJ2-3; D is unresolved. Germline values: CDR1 SNHLY, CDR2 FYNNEI. This CDR3 is 16 amino acids long. Trimming left V 9 bases short and J 2 bases short, with 21 bases between. The variable domain in full, with the rest retrieved from reference TRBV2 and TRBJ2-3, is EPEVTQTPSHQVTQMGQEVILRCVPISNHLYFYWYRQILGQKVEFLVSFYNNEISEKSEIFDDQFSVERPDGSNFTLKIRSTKLEDSAMYFCASMREGPPDTDTQYFGPGTRLTVL.

About this clonotype: A junction end diverges from the germline sequence, so it may reflect a read error. V usage is TRBV19 and J usage is TRBJ2-2; D is perhaps TRBD1 (7 bases). CDR3 size: 16 residues. Germline V gene sequence: CDR1 LNHDA, CDR2 SQIVND (reference sequence). The CDR3 DNA follows: TGTGCCAGCTCCACGGCGGGACAGCTGAACACCGGGGAGCTGCTTTTT. It yields the protein CASSTAGQLNTGELLF.

The chain combines TRBV4-1 with TRBJ1-1, with D uncertain. The germline CDR1 and CDR2 sequences are MGHRA and YSYEKL. V was cut by 4 bases and J by 5 bases, with 14 bases left in between. CDR3 length: 14 residues. This chain's CDR3 is CASSPRLGGTEAFF. Here the CDR3 DNA reads TGCGCCAGCAGCCCTAGGCTGGGAGGGACTGAAGCTTTCTTT.

The genes are TRBV12-3 or TRBV12-4 and TRBJ1-5; TRBD1 might be the D (5 bases). This CDR3 has 15 amino acids. Trimming removed 4 bases at V and 4 bases at J, with 14 bases between. CDR3: CASSSAGSVNQPQHF. The CDR3 DNA sequence: TGTGCCAGCAGTTCTGCAGGGAGTGTGAATCAGCCCCAGCATTTT.

Points on this clonotype: The junction departs from the called germline gene at one end, perhaps through a read error. This chain links TRBV11-2 with TRBJ2-5; TRBD1 aligns across 7 bases. The germline V gene encodes CDR1 SGHAT and CDR2 FQNNGV. The CDR3 spans 16 residues. The CDR3 protein is CAGSLDSQGWRKTQYF. The CDR3 DNA follows: TGTGCCGGCAGCTTAGATTCACAGGGGTGGCGGAAGACCCAGTACTTC.

This clonotype showed up just a few times. The gene calls are TRBV24-1 and TRBJ1-1, with D unresolved. V shed 12 bases and J shed 4 bases, with 14 bases lying between them. This CDR3 has 12 amino acids. Germline V gene data show CDR1 as KGHDR and CDR2 as SFDVKD. As DNA, the CDR3 is TGTGCCTGGAAACGGTACTCCACTGAAGCTTTCTTT. Its protein product is CAWKRYSTEAFF.

This clonotype has a count of ten or more. This chain links TRBV12-3 or TRBV12-4 with TRBJ1-5; the D is unclear. This CDR3 is built from 13 residues. Trimming pared 5 bases from V and 4 bases from J, leaving 9 bases between. In DNA, the CDR3 is TGTGCCAGCAGTCCGGGAGCAAATCAGCCCCAGCATTTT. Translated, it gives CASSPGANQPQHF.